These 7 T cell receptor beta chains were sequenced from one sample in a study of blood T cell repertoires in COVID-19. Profiled with immunoSEQ multiplex PCR; TCRdb holds only in-frame clones, not every one. The repertoire consists of some 180,000 clones, with approximately 86% occurring once and the leading ten covering less than 5.5%. The specimen sequenced was PBMCs or T cells enriched from blood (not recorded which). The receptors were sampled from a woman aged 60-75 years with acute COVID-19.

The chain uses TRBV7-2 and TRBJ2-3; TRBD2 matches at 7 bases. V lost 2 bases, J lost 1 base, and 3 bases stayed unmatched. Per germline, CDR1 SGHTA and CDR2 FQGNSA. CDR3 length: 15 residues. This chain's CDR3 is CASSLIAGGTDTQYF. CDR3 DNA: TGTGCCAGCAGCTTAATTGCGGGGGGCACAGATACGCAGTATTTT.

This chain connects TRBV4-3 to TRBJ2-3, with D possibly being TRBD2 (7 bases). The germline gives CDR1 LGHNA, CDR2 YSLEER. This CDR3 region has 16 residues. The ends were cut back, 3 bases at V and 4 bases at J, with 17 bases in the middle. The CDR3 here is CASSQGGGGSADTQYF. The CDR3 bases are TGCGCCAGCAGCCAGGGAGGGGGGGGGAGCGCAGATACGCAGTATTTT.

The chain combines TRBV11-2 with TRBJ1-5; possibly TRBD1 for D (5 bases). The CDR3 runs to 15 residues. V was pared by 1 base and J by 6 bases, with 13 bases between. Germline lookup yields CDR1 SGHAT and CDR2 FQNNGV. In nucleotides, the CDR3 is TGTGCCAGCAGCTTAGGTGCAGGGTGGGCTCAGCCCCAGCATTTT. This sequence encodes CASSLGAGWAQPQHF. Full variable domain (rest looked up from reference TRBV11-2 and TRBJ1-5): EAGVAQSPRYKIIEKRQSVAFWCNPISGHATLYWYQQILGQGPKLLIQFQNNGVVDDSQLPKDRFSAERLKGVDSTLKIQPAKLEDSAVYLCASSLGAGWAQPQHFGDGTRLSIL.

V usage is TRBV5-1 and J usage is TRBJ2-7; 11 positions match TRBD1. CDR1 SGHRS and CDR2 YFSETQ come from the germline V gene. CDR3 length: 14 residues. V trimming: 0 bases; J trimming: 5 bases; junction bases outside the gene matches: 1. The CDR3 reads CASSLGTGGDEQYF. In DNA form, the CDR3 reads TGCGCCAGCAGCTTGGGGACAGGGGGCGACGAGCAGTACTTC.

This clone was observed once. The rearrangement joins TRBV5-1 to TRBJ1-3; no clear D gene. CDR3 length: 14 amino acids. Germline V gives CDR1 SGHRS, CDR2 YFSETQ. The V and J ends lost 0 bases and 16 bases respectively, with 20 bases between them. The CDR3 is CASSLEVAKSTPYF. The CDR3 DNA follows: TGCGCCAGCAGCTTGGAGGTAGCTAAATCTACGCCCTATTTT.

The chain employs TRBV18 and TRBJ1-2; 7 nucleotides agree with TRBD1. From germline, CDR1 is KGHSH and CDR2 LQKENI. The CDR3 covers 13 residues. The ends lost 2 bases at V and 6 bases at J; junction bases unmatched: 3. CDR3 residues: CASSPGTENGYTF. CDR3 DNA: TGTGCCAGCTCACCAGGGACAGAGAATGGCTACACCTTC.

The chain links TRBV28 to TRBJ1-2; no clear D. The CDR3 covers 12 residues. Germline assignment: CDR1 MDHEN and CDR2 SYDVKM. V dropped 5 bases and J dropped 4 bases, with 8 bases sitting between them. The CDR3 region has the DNA TGTGCCAGCAGTCGGTCTTCCTATGGCTACACCTTC. Translating it yields CASSRSSYGYTF.